The rows below give T cell receptor beta chains drawn from one sample of a study of cytomegalovirus exposure and HLA in healthy donors. Data came from immunoSEQ multiplex PCR; TCRdb stores just in-frame clones and leaves some out. The data show just under 80,000 clones, around 79% seen once. Source material: PBMCs. All receptors derive from a middle-aged man in good health and CMV-seronegative. Each CDR3 is given with its conserved first and last residue. Each record gives: J gene, V gene, CDR3 length, clone size, D gene, CDR3 protein, CDR3 DNA. The D gene is left open where the match is weak. Size tells how often a clone was seen (once, few, many) or the class of an expanded clone, and some rows leave it out.

>TRBJ2-2|TRBV5-8|14|.|.
CASIAWIGTGELFF
TGTGCCAGCATAGCTTGGATTGGGACCGGGGAGCTGTTTTTT
>TRBJ1-1|TRBV10-3|13|.|TRBD1
CAINGQGNTEAFF
TGTGCCATCAACGGACAGGGGAACACTGAAGCTTTCTTT
>TRBJ2-1|TRBV7-9|14|.|TRBD2
CASSLLAGGDEQFF
TGTGCCAGCAGCTTATTAGCGGGAGGGGATGAGCAGTTCTTC
>TRBJ1-5|TRBV25-1|12|.|TRBD1
CASRTGDQPQHF
TGTGCCAGCAGGACAGGGGATCAGCCCCAGCATTTT
>TRBJ2-7|TRBV6-6|13|.|.
CASRTGISYEQYF
TGTGCCAGCAGGACCGGGATCTCCTACGAGCAGTACTTC
>TRBJ2-1|TRBV7-2|16|.|.
CASSLPRVSSYNEQFF
TGTGCCAGCAGCTTACCCAGGGTAAGCTCCTACAATGAGCAGTTCTTC
>TRBJ1-1|TRBV5-6|14|.|TRBD1
CASIRTGVNTEAFF
TGTGCCAGCATACGGACAGGGGTGAACACTGAAGCTTTCTTT
>TRBJ2-1|TRBV7-9|11|few|.
CASSQGNEQFF
TGTGCCAGCAGCCAGGGGAATGAGCAGTTCTTC
>TRBJ1-2|TRBV30|14|.|.
CAWTGQLTNYGYTF
TGTGCCTGGACTGGGCAGCTAACTAACTATGGCTACACCTTC
>TRBJ2-3|TRBV5-4|16|.|.
CASSLRPGASTDTQYF
TGTGCCAGCAGCTTGCGGCCAGGGGCCTCCACAGATACGCAGTATTTT
>TRBJ2-3|TRBV28|13|.|.
CASSAPGTDTQYF
TGTGCCAGCAGTGCCCCGGGGACAGATACGCAGTATTTT
>TRBJ1-1|TRBV15|14|.|TRBD1
CATSPRTGSTEAFF
TGTGCCACCAGCCCGCGGACAGGGAGCACTGAAGCTTTCTTT
>TRBJ1-2|TRBV27|15|.|TRBD1
CASSYRQGDPYGYTF
TGTGCCAGCAGTTACCGACAGGGCGATCCCTATGGCTACACCTTC
>TRBJ2-6|TRBV5-4|19|.|TRBD2
CASSGLAGGPEGGANVLTF
TGTGCCAGCAGCGGTTTAGCGGGAGGGCCAGAGGGTGGGGCCAACGTCCTGACTTTC
>TRBJ2-5|TRBV5-4|15|once|.
CASSSSWLSGETQYF
TGTGCCAGCAGCTCCTCCTGGCTTTCGGGAGAGACCCAGTACTTC
>TRBJ1-5|TRBV5-4|12|.|.
CASSLPGQPQHF
TGTGCCAGCAGCTTGCCAGGGCAGCCCCAGCATTTT
>TRBJ2-1|TRBV7-8|11|once|.
CASSSLRDPFF
TGTGCCAGCAGCTCCTTGCGGGATCCGTTCTTC
>TRBJ2-7|TRBV6-1|14|.|TRBD1
CASRAGQGAYEQYF
TGTGCCAGCAGAGCGGGACAGGGGGCCTACGAGCAGTACTTC
>TRBJ2-1|TRBV10-3|13|.|TRBD1
CAIEGQGRHEQFF
TGTGCCATCGAGGGACAGGGGAGACATGAGCAGTTCTTC
>TRBJ2-7|TRBV10-3|14|.|.
CAIKWEGAPYEQYF
TGTGCCATCAAATGGGAAGGGGCCCCCTACGAGCAGTACTTC
>TRBJ1-2|TRBV30|15|.|TRBD1
CAWSPPRGENYGYTF
TGTGCCTGGAGTCCTCCCAGGGGGGAAAACTATGGCTACACCTTC
>TRBJ1-1|TRBV4-1|14|.|.
CASSQEGGYTEAFF
TGCGCCAGCAGCCAAGAGGGCGGGTACACTGAAGCTTTCTTT
>TRBJ1-5|TRBV27|14|few|TRBD1
CASSLATGNQPQHF
TGTGCCAGCAGTTTAGCGACAGGGAATCAGCCCCAGCATTTT